This record covers a single TCR beta chain. The antigen is unknown. This sample was included in a study of T cell responses to AZD1222 COVID-19 vaccine. General study results and limits: White British people made up most donors, females outnumbered males, and clonal diversity was possibly underestimated. Close to half of all spike-specific TCRs reportedly target regions of the variants that are unmutated. Only a handful of AZD1222 recipients were seropositive at baseline.

This CDR3 is 16 amino acids long. Looked up from germline, CDR1 is SGHDT and CDR2 is YYEEEE. The junction had 7 bases not matched to a gene; V was cut back by 4 bases and J by 6 bases. Assay used: immunoSEQ multiplex PCR; TCRdb lists only in-frame clones, some missing. This table holds around 73,000 clones, roughly nine tenths found once. The source material was peripheral blood, sampled 28 days after the second AZD1222 dose. This chain connects TRBV5-6 to TRBJ2-2; 12 bases fit TRBD1. This clonotype was obtained from an adult who received the AZD1222 COVID-19 vaccine. CDR3 coding DNA: TGTGCCAGCAGCAAGAGTTGGGACAGGGGGCCCGGGGAGCTGTTTTTT. Protein sequence: CASSKSWDRGPGELFF.